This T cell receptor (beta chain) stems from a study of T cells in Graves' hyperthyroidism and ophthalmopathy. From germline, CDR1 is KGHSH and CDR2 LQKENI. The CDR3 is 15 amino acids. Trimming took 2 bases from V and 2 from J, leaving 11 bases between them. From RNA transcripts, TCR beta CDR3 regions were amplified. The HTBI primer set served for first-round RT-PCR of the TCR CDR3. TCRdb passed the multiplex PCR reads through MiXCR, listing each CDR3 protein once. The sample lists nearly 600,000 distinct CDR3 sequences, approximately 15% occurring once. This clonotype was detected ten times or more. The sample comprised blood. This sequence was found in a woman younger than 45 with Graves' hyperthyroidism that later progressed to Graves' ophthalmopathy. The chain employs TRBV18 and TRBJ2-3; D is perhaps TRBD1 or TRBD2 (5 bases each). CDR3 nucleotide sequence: TGTGCCAGCTCACCAGGGACGGCATTCACAGATACGCAGTATTTT. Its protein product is CASSPGTAFTDTQYF. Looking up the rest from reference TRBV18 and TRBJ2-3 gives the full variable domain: NAGVMQNPRHLVRRRGQEARLRCSPMKGHSHVYWYRQLPEEGLKFMVYLQKENIIDESGMPKERFSAEFPKEGPSILRIQQVVRGDSAAYFCASSPGTAFTDTQYFGPGTRLTVL.